Shown below are 16 T cell receptor beta chains from a single sample sequenced in a study of cytomegalovirus exposure and HLA in healthy donors. The PCR ran on 60 Vbeta and 13 Jbeta primers. The data were produced by immunoSEQ multiplex PCR, yet TCRdb's version contains in-frame clones alone and is incomplete. The repertoire consists of approximately 120,000 clones, with around four fifths occurring once and the leading ten covering roughly a tenth. The sequenced sample consisted of PBMCs. The source is a man in his thirties or forties in good health and CMV-seropositive.

The gene calls are TRBV4-1 and TRBJ2-5; TRBD2 matches at 13 bases. V was pared by 5 bases and J by 5 bases, with 8 bases of the junction left unmatched. The CDR3 spans 16 residues. CDR1 and CDR2 (germline): MGHRA, YSYEKL. CDR3 in DNA: TGCGCCAGCAGCAACCGGACTAGCGGGAGCCTTGAGACCCAGTACTTC. As protein: CASSNRTSGSLETQYF.

This chain links TRBV6-6 with TRBJ2-7, with 10 bases matching TRBD2. Germline trimming cut 5 bases from V and 4 bases from J; bases unmatched to any gene: 5. Germline V gene data show CDR1 as MNHNY and CDR2 as SVGAGI (reference sequence). CDR3 length equals 14 residues. In DNA form, the CDR3 reads TGTGCCAGCAGTCGGACTAGCGGAACGTACGAGCAGTACTTC. Translated, it gives CASSRTSGTYEQYF.

The CDR3 nucleotides read TGCAGTGCTTACCGAGGCGGTACGCAGTATTTT. Translated: CSAYRGGTQYF. The chain joins TRBV20-1 to TRBJ2-3; no clear D gene. Germline V gives CDR1 DFQATT, CDR2 SNEGSKA (reference sequence). V was pared by 5 bases and J by 8 bases, with 11 bases between. The CDR3 sequence is 11 residues long.

The chain combines TRBV4-1 with TRBJ1-5, with 10 bases fitting TRBD1. CDR1 and CDR2 from the germline V gene are MGHRA and YSYEKL. The CDR3 contains 16 residues. The junction had 3 bases not matched to a gene; V was cut back by 1 base and J by 3 bases. The chain's CDR3 is CASSQGDRGINQPQHF. The CDR3 nucleotides are TGCGCCAGCAGCCAAGGGGACAGGGGCATCAATCAGCCCCAGCATTTT.

The chain joins TRBV27 to TRBJ2-4; 15 bases align to TRBD2. Germline V lookup: CDR1 MNHEY, CDR2 SMNVEV (reference sequence). The junction had 1 base not matched to a gene; V was cut back by 1 base and J by 6 bases. CDR3 length: 16 amino acids. The CDR3 is CASSLLGLAGGNIQYF. The CDR3 bases are TGTGCCAGCAGTTTATTGGGACTAGCGGGAGGAAACATTCAGTACTTC.

The rearrangement links TRBV29-1 to TRBJ2-7; TRBD1 matches 10 bases. Germline loops: CDR1 SQVTM, CDR2 ANQGSEA. The CDR3 length is 13 residues. J lost 5 bases, V lost 4 bases, and 5 bases had no gene match. CDR3 nucleotides: TGCAGCGTTGGACAGGGGGCAGCTAACGAGCAGTACTTC. Amino acid sequence: CSVGQGAANEQYF.

This clone has a handful of counts. The chain recombines TRBV19 with TRBJ1-5; possibly TRBD1 for D (5 bases). This CDR3 comprises 15 residues. Germline assignment: CDR1 LNHDA and CDR2 SQIVND (reference sequence). V lost 4 bases and J 3 bases, leaving 13 bases between the germline ends. The CDR3 reads CASSTGHTNNQPQHF. For the CDR3, the DNA is TGTGCCAGTAGTACTGGACACACTAACAATCAGCCCCAGCATTTT.

V gene TRBV27 combines with J gene TRBJ2-7, with 10 bases identical to TRBD1. Germline CDR1 MNHEY, CDR2 SMNVEV (reference sequence). This CDR3 is 15 amino acids long. With 2 bases clipped from V and 6 bases from J, the junction kept 7 bases outside the gene matches. CDR3 sequence reads: CASSLSWTGGSEQYF. CDR3 bases: TGTGCCAGCAGTTTAAGTTGGACAGGGGGTAGCGAGCAGTACTTC.

The rearrangement links TRBV7-9 to TRBJ1-5, with D possibly matching TRBD1 (5 bases). V was cut by 2 bases and J by 7 bases, with 9 bases left in between. CDR1 SEHNR and CDR2 FQNEAQ come from the germline V gene (reference sequence). The CDR3 sequence is 13 residues long. CDR3: CASSLRGEQPQHF. CDR3 coding DNA: TGTGCCAGCAGCTTACGGGGGGAGCAGCCCCAGCATTTT.

This sequence joins TRBV27 and TRBJ2-1; 12 nucleotides align to TRBD2. V was clipped by 4 bases and J by 6 bases; unmatched bases: 4. Germline CDR1 reads MNHEY; CDR2 reads SMNVEV (reference sequence). This CDR3 is built from 15 residues. CDR3 DNA sequence: TGTGCCAGCAGTTCCGGACTAGCGGGACGCAATGAGCAGTTCTTC. Its translation is CASSSGLAGRNEQFF.

This rearrangement joins TRBV15 to TRBJ2-7; D possibly corresponds to TRBD2 (5 bases). Germline V gives CDR1 LNHNV, CDR2 YYDKDF (reference sequence). This CDR3 spans 14 amino acids. Trimming pared 4 bases from V and 2 bases from J, leaving 12 bases between. Here the CDR3 reads CATSKERGTYEQYF. The CDR3 region has the DNA TGTGCCACCAGCAAAGAACGGGGAACCTACGAGCAGTACTTC.

The chain employs TRBV7-9 and TRBJ1-2, with TRBD1 matching 9 bases. CDR3 length: 14 amino acids. Germline V lookup: CDR1 SEHNR, CDR2 FQNEAQ (reference sequence). The J segment lost 8 bases and the V segment lost 4 bases, leaving 8 bases of the junction unmatched. The CDR3 region is CASSWDREVRGYTF. DNA of the CDR3: TGTGCCAGCAGCTGGGACAGGGAGGTTAGGGGCTACACCTTC.

The CDR3 nucleotides read TGTGCCAGCAGCGTAGGGGGGCAAACTGAAGCTTTCTTT. Protein sequence: CASSVGGQTEAFF. The gene calls are TRBV9 and TRBJ1-1; possibly TRBD1 for D (6 bases). The CDR3 has 13 residues. Per the germline V gene, CDR1 is SGDLS and CDR2 is YYNGEE. The V end was cut by 0 bases, the J end by 5 bases, with 8 bases between.

This chain links TRBV6-5 with TRBJ2-2, with 7 bases that match TRBD1. The V segment lost 6 bases and the J segment 6 bases; nucleotides outside the gene matches: 1. CDR3 length: 12 residues. CDR1 MNHEY and CDR2 SVGAGI come from the germline V gene. The CDR3 DNA follows: TGTGCCAGCAGCCAGGGGGCCGGGGAGCTGTTTTTT. This codes for CASSQGAGELFF.

This clone was recorded once. V and J are TRBV21-1 and TRBJ1-1; the DNA was not compared with TRBD1, the D call given in the table. TRBV21-1 constitutes a pseudogene. This CDR3 comprises 13 residues. The CDR3 DNA reads as TGTGCCAGCATCGACAGGGCCCACACTGAAGCTTTCTTT. Amino acid sequence: CASIDRAHTEAFF.

This chain connects TRBV9 to TRBJ2-1; 7 bases match TRBD1. Germline values: CDR1 SGDLS, CDR2 YYNGEE. The ends lost 3 bases at V and 8 bases at J; junction bases unmatched: 8. This CDR3 has 14 amino acids. The DNA of the CDR3 is TGTGCCAGCAGCGCCGCCTACAGGGGCGATGAGCAGTTCTTC. The encoded protein is CASSAAYRGDEQFF.